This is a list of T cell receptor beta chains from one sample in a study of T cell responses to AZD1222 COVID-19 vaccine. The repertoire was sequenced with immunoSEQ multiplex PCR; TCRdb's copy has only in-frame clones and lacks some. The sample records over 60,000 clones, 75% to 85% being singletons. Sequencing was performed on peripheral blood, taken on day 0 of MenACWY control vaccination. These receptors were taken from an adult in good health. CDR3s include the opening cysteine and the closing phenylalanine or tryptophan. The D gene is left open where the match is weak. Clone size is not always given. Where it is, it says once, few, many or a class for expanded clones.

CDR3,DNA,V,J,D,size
CASSEFQETQYF,TGTGCCAGCAGTGAATTCCAAGAGACCCAGTACTTC,TRBV2,TRBJ2-5,.,.
CASSQGTASPFF,TGCGCCAGCAGCCAAGGGACCGCCTCCCCTTTCTTT,TRBV4-3,TRBJ1-1,.,.
CASSYKTGTSPLHF,TGTGCCAGCAGTTACAAAACAGGGACTTCACCCCTCCACTTT,TRBV6-5,TRBJ1-6,.,.
CASSLWGDTDTQYF,TGTGCCAGCAGTTTGTGGGGAGACACAGATACGCAGTATTTT,TRBV27,TRBJ2-3,.,.
CATSRAGLDSPLHF,TGTGCCACCAGCAGAGCCGGTCTAGATTCACCCCTCCACTTT,TRBV15,TRBJ1-6,.,few
CSVVIGLSGNTIYF,TGCAGCGTTGTTATTGGACTCTCTGGAAACACCATATATTTT,TRBV29-1,TRBJ1-3,.,.
CASQRGFSTNEKLFF,TGTGCCAGCCAACGCGGATTTTCAACTAATGAAAAACTGTTTTTT,TRBV2,TRBJ1-4,.,.
CASSPGDTEAFF,TGTGCCAGCAGCCCCGGGGACACTGAAGCTTTCTTT,TRBV3-1/TRBV3-2,TRBJ1-1,.,.
CASSRREGRNEQYF,TGTGCCAGCAGCCGCAGGGAAGGGAGGAACGAGCAGTACTTC,TRBV7-8,TRBJ2-7,.,.
CASSSRQFRDNEQFF,TGTGCCAGCAGTTCCCGACAATTCCGGGACAATGAGCAGTTCTTC,TRBV7-9,TRBJ2-1,.,.
CAIENPGDPNEKLFF,TGTGCCATCGAGAACCCAGGGGATCCTAATGAAAAACTGTTTTTT,TRBV28,TRBJ1-4,.,few
CASSEGVSYEQYF,TGTGCCAGCAGCGAAGGGGTTTCCTACGAGCAGTACTTC,TRBV6-1,TRBJ2-7,.,.
CASSHYTGDEQFF,TGTGCCAGCAGCCACTATACGGGCGATGAGCAGTTCTTC,TRBV6-6,TRBJ2-1,.,.
CASSSTGGGQETQYF,TGTGCCAGCAGCTCCACAGGTGGAGGACAAGAGACCCAGTACTTC,TRBV7-6,TRBJ2-5,.,.
CASSLVVGGDKITHGYTF,TGCGCCAGCAGCTTGGTAGTGGGGGGCGATAAAATAACCCATGGCTACACCTTC,TRBV5-1,TRBJ1-2,.,.